Presented here are 16 T cell receptor beta chains from one specimen sequenced in a study of monozygotic twins with inflammatory bowel disease. TCRdb re-called the 5' RACE reads; one entry per CDR3 protein, DNA not given. This table lists over 100,000 distinct CDR3 sequences. Sequenced: blood. The receptors shown here come from a human donor with ulcerative colitis or Crohn's disease, or a healthy co-twin of an affected twin (not recorded which).

The V gene is TRBV12-3 or TRBV12-4, the J gene TRBJ2-2; TCRdb returns TRBD1, unconfirmable since there is no DNA. This CDR3 has 18 amino acids. The CDR3 sequence is CASSFPLPPTSSTGELFF.

The V gene is TRBV5-8, the J gene TRBJ2-7; the TCRdb D gene call, TRBD2, has no DNA to confirm it. Germline V gene sequence: CDR1 SGHTS, CDR2 YDEGEE. This CDR3 has 17 amino acids. CDR3 region: CASSSVGDSGRFYEQYF.

This sequence joins TRBV4-1 and TRBJ1-5; TCRdb selects TRBD1, and the lack of DNA leaves this call unchecked. Germline V gives CDR1 MGHRA, CDR2 YSYEKL. CDR3 length: 15 amino acids. The CDR3 region is CASSQEVPSNQPQHF.

The V and J genes are TRBV9 and TRBJ2-5; TCRdb indicates TRBD1, and absent DNA this call remains unverified. Germline assignment: CDR1 SGDLS and CDR2 YYNGEE. This CDR3 spans 17 amino acids. This chain's CDR3 is CASSTRPSIQGEETQYF.

The chain couples TRBV2 to TRBJ2-1; no DNA is available, so the TRBD2 call from TCRdb remains unchecked. This CDR3 has 14 amino acids. Germline values: CDR1 SNHLY, CDR2 FYNNEI. This CDR3 is CASSEVEGEGEQFF.

This CDR3 reads CASSSGTGTSTGELFF. The chain couples TRBV7-2 to TRBJ2-2; with no DNA, the TCRdb D assignment of TRBD1 cannot be verified. This CDR3 is built from 16 residues. Germline values: CDR1 SGHTA, CDR2 FQGNSA.

The CDR3 region is CASSPPGGGYTF. V usage is TRBV7-9 and J usage is TRBJ1-2; the D gene TCRdb calls, TRBD1, cannot be checked with no DNA. This CDR3 comprises 12 residues. The V gene's germline CDR1 is SEHNR and CDR2 FQNEAQ (reference sequence). The full variable domain, its missing parts supplied by reference TRBV7-9 and TRBJ1-2, is DTGVSQNPRHKITKRGQNVTFRCDPISEHNRLYWYRQTLGQGPEFLTYFQNEAQLEKSRLLSDRFSAERPKGSFSTLEIQRTEQGDSAMYLCASSPPGGGYTFGSGTRLTVV.

The chain recombines TRBV11-1 with TRBJ2-3. CDR1 SGHAT and CDR2 FQDESV come from the germline V gene (reference sequence). The CDR3 consists of 16 residues. The CDR3: CASSLPTSDNTDTQYF.

The J gene is TRBJ2-1, the V gene TRBV12-3 or TRBV12-4; TCRdb's assignment of TRBD2 cannot be checked, as there is no DNA. The CDR3 has 15 amino acids. CDR3 region: CASSFEASGLNEQFF.

The V call is TRBV12-3 or TRBV12-4, the J call TRBJ2-3. This CDR3 spans 11 amino acids. This chain's CDR3 is CASSQADTQYF.

The chain recombines TRBV12-2 with TRBJ1-1. TRBV12-2 is a documented pseudogene. The CDR3 covers 15 residues. This CDR3 reads CASRLVSSPNTEAFF.

The gene calls are TRBV20-1 and TRBJ2-7; there is no DNA to check the TCRdb D call of TRBD1. The germline CDR1 and CDR2 sequences are DFQATT and SNEGSKA (reference sequence). The CDR3 length is 12 residues. CDR3 sequence reads: CSVGQGLSEQYF.

The chain recombines TRBV19 with TRBJ1-1; TCRdb returns TRBD1, unconfirmable since there is no DNA. Germline V gene sequence: CDR1 LNHDA, CDR2 SQIVND (reference sequence). This CDR3 spans 12 amino acids. The CDR3 loop is CAIHRVGTEAFF.

The gene calls are TRBV28 and TRBJ2-7; checking the TCRdb D call of TRBD1 is not possible without DNA. The germline CDR1 and CDR2 sequences are MDHEN and SYDVKM. CDR3 length equals 15 residues. CDR3 sequence reads: CASTKTPGGNYEQYF.

The chain employs TRBV5-1 and TRBJ2-5; the TCRdb D gene call, TRBD2, has no DNA to confirm it. The CDR3 length is 13 residues. Germline V CDR1 and CDR2: SGHRS, YFSETQ. The CDR3 loop is CASSLASGETQYF.

The chain is built from TRBV27 and TRBJ2-2; without DNA, the TCRdb call of TRBD2 cannot be checked. The CDR3 is 16 amino acids. CDR1 and CDR2 from the germline V gene are MNHEY and SMNVEV (reference sequence). The CDR3 loop is CASRKRGLAGTGELFF.